This T cell receptor (beta chain) derives from a study of vaccination effects on CD4 cells after COVID-19. This CDR3 is 14 amino acids long. CDR1 is ENHRY, CDR2 SYGVKD, per germline. Germline trimming cut 5 bases from V and 3 bases from J; bases unmatched to any gene: 5. The table came from immunoSEQ multiplex PCR; TCRdb's copy has only in-frame clones and leaves some out. The sample includes approximately 54,000 clones, 65% to 90% of them seen just once. General study findings and limits: Cross-reactivity with common cold coronaviruses was shown by only 1 of 255 vaccine-induced clones in healthy vaccinees.

Sequencing in the ViraFEST assay came after antigen-specific CD4+ T cells had been expanded with viral peptide pools, which were used to stimulate PBMC. With nine to eleven days of culture completed, CD4+ T cells were isolated. Vaccinees lacked prior SARS-CoV-2 infection and tested negative for nucleocapsid antibodies. The researchers cultured approximately 2 million PBMC per well with 9.5 to 10 IU/ml IL-2 and roughly 9.2 ug/ml peptides. IL-2 medium was substituted for half the medium on days 3 and 7. Note on this clone: What it binds is not known.

This chain links TRBV10-3 with TRBJ1-2; 8 positions match TRBD1. The receptor's source is a human donor who received a COVID-19 vaccine. The sequenced sample was CD4+ T cells from PBMCs cultured with HCoV-229E spike peptides, obtained before COVID-19 vaccination. The CDR3 loop is CAISRTGFDYGYTF. CDR3 DNA: TGTGCCATCAGTCGGACAGGGTTCGACTATGGCTACACCTTC.